This T cell receptor (beta chain) comes out of a study of blood T cell repertoires in COVID-19. Study-wide context: Sources were T cells, B-cell-depleted T cells, or PBMCs; the material itself was cDNA or gDNA.

Authors' methods: The assay estimated nucleated cells by amplifying reference gene primers. The table came from immunoSEQ multiplex PCR; TCRdb's copy has only in-frame clones and leaves some out. The DNA gave D and trimming, while V, J and clone size come from that table. Among roughly 150,000 clones listed, 80% were seen once. Germline-derived CDR1 and CDR2 are MDHEN and SYDVKM. This CDR3 has 16 residues. Trimming stripped 2 bases from V and 0 bases from J, with 11 bases between. This TCR was recovered from a woman between 45 and 60 years old with acute or convalescent COVID-19. Input material: peripheral blood. V and J are TRBV28 and TRBJ2-1; D is perhaps TRBD2 (5 bases). The CDR3 DNA reads as TGTGCCAGCAGTTTACCCGTAGGGAGCTCCTACAATGAGCAGTTCTTC. Translation gives CASSLPVGSSYNEQFF.